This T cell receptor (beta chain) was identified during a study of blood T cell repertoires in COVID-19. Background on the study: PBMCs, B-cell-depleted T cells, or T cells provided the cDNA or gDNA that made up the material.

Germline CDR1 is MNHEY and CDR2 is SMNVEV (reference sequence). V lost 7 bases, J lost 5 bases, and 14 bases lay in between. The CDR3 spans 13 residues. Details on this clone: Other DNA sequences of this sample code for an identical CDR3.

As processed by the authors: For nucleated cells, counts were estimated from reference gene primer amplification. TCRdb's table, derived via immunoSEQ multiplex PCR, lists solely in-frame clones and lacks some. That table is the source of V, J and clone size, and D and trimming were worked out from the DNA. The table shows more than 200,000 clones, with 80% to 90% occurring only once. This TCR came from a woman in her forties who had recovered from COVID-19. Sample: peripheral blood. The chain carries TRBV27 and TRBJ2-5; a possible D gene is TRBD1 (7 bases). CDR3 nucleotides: TGTGCCAGCATTGCAGGGGGAGGTGAGACCCAGTACTTC. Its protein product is CASIAGGGETQYF.